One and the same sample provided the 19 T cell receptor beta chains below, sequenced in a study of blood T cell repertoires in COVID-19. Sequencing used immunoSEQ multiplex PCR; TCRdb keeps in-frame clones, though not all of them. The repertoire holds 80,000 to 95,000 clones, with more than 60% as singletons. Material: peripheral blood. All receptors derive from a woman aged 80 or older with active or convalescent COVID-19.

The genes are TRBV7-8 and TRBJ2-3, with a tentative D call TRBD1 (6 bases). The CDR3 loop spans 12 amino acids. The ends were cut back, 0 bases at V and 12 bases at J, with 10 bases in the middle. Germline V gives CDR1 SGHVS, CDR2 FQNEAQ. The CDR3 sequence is CASSLAGTIQYF. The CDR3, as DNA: TGTGCCAGCAGCTTAGCTGGGACAATTCAGTATTTT.

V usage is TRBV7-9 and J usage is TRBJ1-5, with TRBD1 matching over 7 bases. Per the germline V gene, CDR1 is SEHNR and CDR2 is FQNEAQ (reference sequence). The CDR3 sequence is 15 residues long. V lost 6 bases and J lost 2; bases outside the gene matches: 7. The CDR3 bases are TGTGCCAGCAGTAAACAGGGGATTGGCAATCAGCCCCAGCATTTT. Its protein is CASSKQGIGNQPQHF.

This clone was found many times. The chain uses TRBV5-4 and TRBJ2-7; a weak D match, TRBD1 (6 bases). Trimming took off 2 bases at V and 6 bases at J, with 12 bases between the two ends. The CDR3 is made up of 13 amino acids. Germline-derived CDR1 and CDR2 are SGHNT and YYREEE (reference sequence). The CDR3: CASSFNRVGEQYF. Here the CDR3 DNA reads TGTGCCAGCAGCTTTAACAGGGTTGGCGAGCAGTACTTC.

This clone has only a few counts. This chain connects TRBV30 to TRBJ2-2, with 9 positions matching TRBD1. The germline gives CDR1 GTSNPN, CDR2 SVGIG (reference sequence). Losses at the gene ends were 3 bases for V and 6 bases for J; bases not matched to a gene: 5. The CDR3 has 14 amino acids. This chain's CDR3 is CAWRGTGWAGELFF. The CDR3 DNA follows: TGTGCCTGGAGGGGGACAGGGTGGGCCGGGGAGCTGTTTTTT.

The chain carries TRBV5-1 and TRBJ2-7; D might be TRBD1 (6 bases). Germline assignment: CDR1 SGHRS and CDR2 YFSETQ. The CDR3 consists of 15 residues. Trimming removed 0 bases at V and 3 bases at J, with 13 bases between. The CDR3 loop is CASSLEGGHIYEQYF. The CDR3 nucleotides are TGCGCCAGCAGCTTGGAAGGGGGACACATCTACGAGCAGTACTTC.

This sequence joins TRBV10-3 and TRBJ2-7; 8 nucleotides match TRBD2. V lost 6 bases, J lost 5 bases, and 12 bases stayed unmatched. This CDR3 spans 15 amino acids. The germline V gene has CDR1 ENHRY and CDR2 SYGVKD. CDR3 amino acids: CAISPGGAGEDEQYF. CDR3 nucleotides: TGTGCCATCAGCCCCGGGGGGGCAGGGGAAGACGAGCAGTACTTC.

The CDR3 DNA reads TGTGCCAGCAGCCGGGGACAGGAGGGAAACACCATATATTTT. Encoded protein: CASSRGQEGNTIYF. The V gene is TRBV7-2, the J gene TRBJ1-3, with 8 bases fitting TRBD1. Losses at the gene ends were 5 bases for V and 4 bases for J; bases not matched to a gene: 4. There are 14 residues in the CDR3. CDR1 and CDR2 (germline): SGHTA, FQGNSA. Full variable domain (rest looked up from reference TRBV7-2 and TRBJ1-3): GAGVSQSPSNKVTEKGKDVELRCDPISGHTALYWYRQSLGQGLEFLIYFQGNSAPDKSGLPSDRFSAERTGGSVSTLTIQRTQQEDSAVYLCASSRGQEGNTIYFGEGSWLTVV.

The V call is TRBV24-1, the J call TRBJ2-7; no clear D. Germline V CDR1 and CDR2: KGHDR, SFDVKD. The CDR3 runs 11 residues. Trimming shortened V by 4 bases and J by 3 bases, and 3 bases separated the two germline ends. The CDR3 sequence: CATSDYYEQYF. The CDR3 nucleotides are TGTGCCACCAGTGACTACTACGAGCAGTACTTC.

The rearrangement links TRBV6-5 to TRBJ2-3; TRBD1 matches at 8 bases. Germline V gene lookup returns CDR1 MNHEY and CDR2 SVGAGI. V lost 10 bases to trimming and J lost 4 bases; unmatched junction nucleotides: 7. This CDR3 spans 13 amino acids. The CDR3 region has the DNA TGTGCCACTCGGACAGGGTGGGCAGATACGCAGTATTTT. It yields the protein CATRTGWADTQYF.

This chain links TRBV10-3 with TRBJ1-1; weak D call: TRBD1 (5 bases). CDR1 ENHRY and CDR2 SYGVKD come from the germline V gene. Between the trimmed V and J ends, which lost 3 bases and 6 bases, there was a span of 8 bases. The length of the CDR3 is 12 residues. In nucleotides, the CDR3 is TGTGCCATCAGTGAAGGGGATGCTGAAGCTTTCTTT. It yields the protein CAISEGDAEAFF.

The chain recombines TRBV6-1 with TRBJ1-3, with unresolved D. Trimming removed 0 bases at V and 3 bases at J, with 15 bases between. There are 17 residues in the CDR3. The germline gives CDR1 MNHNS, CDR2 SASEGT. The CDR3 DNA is TGTGCCAGCAGTGAAGCCGGAGATGTGGAGTATGGAAACACCATATATTTT. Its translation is CASSEAGDVEYGNTIYF.

CDR3 loop: CASSEIAGNTGELFF. CDR3 in DNA: TGTGCCAGCAGTGAAATAGCGGGGAACACCGGGGAGCTGTTTTTT. The chain links TRBV2 to TRBJ2-2, with 7 bases lining up with TRBD2. The V and J ends lost 2 bases and 1 base, in that order; junction bases with no gene match: 1. Germline CDR1 is SNHLY and CDR2 is FYNNEI. There are 15 residues in the CDR3.

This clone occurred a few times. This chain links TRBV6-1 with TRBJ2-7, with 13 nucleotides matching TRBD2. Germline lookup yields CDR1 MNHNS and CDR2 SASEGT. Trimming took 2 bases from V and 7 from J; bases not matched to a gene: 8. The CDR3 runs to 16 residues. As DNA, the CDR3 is TGTGCCAGCAGTGAAAGACTAGCGGGGGGCGGTGTAGAGCAGTACTTC. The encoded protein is CASSERLAGGGVEQYF.

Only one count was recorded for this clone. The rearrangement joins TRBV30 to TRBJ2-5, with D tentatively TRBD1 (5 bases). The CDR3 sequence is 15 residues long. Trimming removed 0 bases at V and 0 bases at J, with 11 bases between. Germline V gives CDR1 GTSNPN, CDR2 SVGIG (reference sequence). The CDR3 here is CAWSVPGRDQETQYF. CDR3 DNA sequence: TGTGCCTGGAGTGTACCTGGCAGGGACCAAGAGACCCAGTACTTC. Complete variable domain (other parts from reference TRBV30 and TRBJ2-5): SQTIHQWPATLVQPVGSPLSLECTVEGTSNPNLYWYRQAAGRGLQLLFYSVGIGQISSEVPQNLSASRPQDRQFILSSKKLLLSDSGFYLCAWSVPGRDQETQYFGPGTRLLVL.

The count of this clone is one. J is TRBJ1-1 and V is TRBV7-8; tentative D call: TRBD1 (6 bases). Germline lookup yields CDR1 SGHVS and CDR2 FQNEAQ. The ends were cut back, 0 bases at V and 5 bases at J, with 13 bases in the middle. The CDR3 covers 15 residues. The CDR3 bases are TGTGCCAGCAGCTTAGCGCGGGGGGCGCTTACTGAAGCTTTCTTT. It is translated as CASSLARGALTEAFF. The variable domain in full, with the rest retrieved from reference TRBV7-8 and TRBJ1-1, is GAGVSQSPRYKVAKRGQDVALRCDPISGHVSLFWYQQALGQGPEFLTYFQNEAQLDKSGLPSDRFFAERPEGSVSTLKIQRTQQEDSAVYLCASSLARGALTEAFFGQGTRLTVV.

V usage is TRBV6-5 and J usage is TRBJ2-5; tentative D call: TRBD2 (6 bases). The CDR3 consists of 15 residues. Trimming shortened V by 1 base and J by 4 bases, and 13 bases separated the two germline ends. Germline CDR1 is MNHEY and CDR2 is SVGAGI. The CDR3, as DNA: TGTGCCAGCAGTTACTGGAGGGGAGGTACAGAGACCCAGTACTTC. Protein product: CASSYWRGGTETQYF.

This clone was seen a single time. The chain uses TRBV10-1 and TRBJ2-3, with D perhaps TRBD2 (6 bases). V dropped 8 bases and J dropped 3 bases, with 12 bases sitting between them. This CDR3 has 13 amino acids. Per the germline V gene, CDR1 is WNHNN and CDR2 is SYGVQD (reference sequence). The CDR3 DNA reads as TGCGCCAGCCATTACCGGGAGACAGATACGCAGTATTTT. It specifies CASHYRETDTQYF.

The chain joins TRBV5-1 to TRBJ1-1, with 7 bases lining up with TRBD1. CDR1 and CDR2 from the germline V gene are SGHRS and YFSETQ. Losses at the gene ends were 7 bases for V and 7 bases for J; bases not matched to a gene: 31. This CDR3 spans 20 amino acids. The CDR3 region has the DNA TGCGCCAGCCCGAAAACCAACCACACGATCACAGGGGTCATAGATTTTGAAGCTTTCTTT. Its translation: CASPKTNHTITGVIDFEAFF.

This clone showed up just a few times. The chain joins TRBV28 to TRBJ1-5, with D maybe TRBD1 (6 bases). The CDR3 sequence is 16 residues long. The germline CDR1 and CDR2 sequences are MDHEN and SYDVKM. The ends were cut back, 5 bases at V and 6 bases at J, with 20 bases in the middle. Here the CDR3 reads CASSPSRGANSQPQHF. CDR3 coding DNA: TGTGCCAGCAGTCCCTCCCGGGGGGCGAATTCTCAGCCCCAGCATTTT.